The next 25 T cell receptor beta chains were all read from a single sample in a study of shared clonotypes between healthy human individuals. Naive CD8 cells lacked CD45RO and underwent positive selection for CCR7, leaving out terminally differentiated effector memory CD45RA+ cells. Clones were sequenced by immunoSEQ multiplex PCR, and TCRdb holds only the in-frame ones, with some missing. Among some 2 million clones, about 94% were seen once, and the ten largest hold 1.1%. Sequenced input: naive CD8+ T cells sorted from blood. Receptors were obtained from a man aged 18-30 years in good health.

V gene TRBV7-9 combines with J gene TRBJ1-2, with D uncertain. Trimming pared 5 bases from V and 4 bases from J, leaving 14 bases between. The CDR3 contains 14 residues. CDR1 SEHNR and CDR2 FQNEAQ come from the germline V gene (reference sequence). The CDR3 here is CASSSLSDRYGYTF. For the CDR3, the DNA is TGTGCCAGCAGCAGTTTAAGCGACCGCTATGGCTACACCTTC.

Note on this clone: The same CDR3 can be traced to other DNA sequences in this sample. V usage is TRBV10-3 and J usage is TRBJ1-1, with D possibly being TRBD1 (6 bases). The CDR3 loop spans 15 amino acids. The V end was cut by 0 bases, the J end by 4 bases, with 12 bases between. The germline V gene encodes CDR1 ENHRY and CDR2 SYGVKD. The CDR3 spells CAISESGGLGTEAFF. CDR3 DNA sequence: TGTGCCATCAGTGAGTCAGGGGGGTTGGGCACTGAAGCTTTCTTT.

V and J are TRBV27 and TRBJ1-5; D unclear. The CDR3 has 15 amino acids. Germline lookup yields CDR1 MNHEY and CDR2 SMNVEV (reference sequence). Between the trimmed V and J ends, which lost 0 bases and 3 bases, there was a span of 9 bases. This CDR3 is CASSLSQTFNQPQHF. CDR3 DNA sequence: TGTGCCAGCAGTTTATCGCAGACCTTCAATCAGCCCCAGCATTTT.

In regard to this clone: Other DNA sequences in this sample translate to the same CDR3. The J gene is TRBJ1-1, the V gene TRBV28; D gene unclear. Trimming removed 3 bases from V and 2 bases from J, with 7 bases in between. The CDR3 loop spans 13 amino acids. Germline V lookup: CDR1 MDHEN, CDR2 SYDVKM. The CDR3 DNA reads as TGTGCCAGCAGTTTTACGGGCAACACTGAAGCTTTCTTT. This gives the protein CASSFTGNTEAFF.

Remarks on this clone: The sample carries other DNA sequences with the same CDR3. The chain employs TRBV9 and TRBJ2-7, with D perhaps matching TRBD1 (6 bases). In germline, CDR1 is SGDLS, CDR2 YYNGEE. The CDR3 has 15 residues. V shed 0 bases and J shed 3 bases, with 13 bases lying between them. CDR3 region: CASSVATGGGYEQYF. The CDR3 nucleotides are TGTGCCAGCAGCGTAGCGACAGGAGGAGGCTACGAGCAGTACTTC.

The chain couples TRBV6-6 to TRBJ1-1; D gene unclear. This CDR3 is 13 amino acids long. CDR1 and CDR2 from the germline V gene are MNHNY and SVGAGI (reference sequence). The CDR3 sequence is CASRWVEGTEAFF. As DNA, the CDR3 is TGTGCTTCGCGTTGGGTGGAAGGCACTGAAGCTTTCTTT.

The rearrangement links TRBV4-1 to TRBJ1-2, with a possible D match to TRBD1 (5 bases). This CDR3 has 16 amino acids. Trimming stripped 1 base from V and 0 bases from J, with 12 bases between. Germline V lookup: CDR1 MGHRA, CDR2 YSYEKL. CDR3 in amino acids: CASSQVGGDTNYGYTF. CDR3 bases: TGCGCCAGCAGCCAAGTTGGGGGGGATACTAACTATGGCTACACCTTC.

V is TRBV6-6 and J is TRBJ2-7; no clear D gene. CDR1 MNHNY and CDR2 SVGAGI come from the germline V gene (reference sequence). Between the trimmed V and J ends, which lost 3 bases and 4 bases, there was a span of 13 bases. This CDR3 region has 14 residues. The CDR3, as DNA: TGTGCCAGCAGTTATGTAGAAGACCAGTACGAGCAGTACTTC. Translation gives CASSYVEDQYEQYF.

V usage is TRBV30 and J usage is TRBJ1-6; the D is unclear. This CDR3 contains 16 residues. Deletions cut 4 bases from V and 3 bases from J, with 16 bases between. Germline CDR1 is GTSNPN and CDR2 is SVGIG (reference sequence). The CDR3 nucleotides read TGTGCCTGGAAATCTGGAGGGCAGAGCTATAATTCACCCCTCCACTTT. Its translation: CAWKSGGQSYNSPLHF.

The DNA of the CDR3 is TGCGCCAGCAGCCCCAGGGTAGGGGAACAGCCCCAGCATTTT. Amino acid sequence: CASSPRVGEQPQHF. This rearrangement joins TRBV4-1 to TRBJ1-5; a possible D gene is TRBD1 (5 bases). This CDR3 contains 14 residues. From germline, CDR1 is MGHRA and CDR2 YSYEKL. The V end was cut by 4 bases, the J end by 7 bases, with 14 bases between.

The rearrangement uses TRBV27 and TRBJ1-3; no reliable D call. This CDR3 has 12 amino acids. The V end lost 6 bases, the J end lost 3 bases, and 6 bases lay between the germline ends. Germline V gene data show CDR1 as MNHEY and CDR2 as SMNVEV (reference sequence). The CDR3 DNA sequence: TGTGCCAGCAGAGACTTTGGAAACACCATATATTTT. This gives the protein CASRDFGNTIYF.

The chain has TRBV7-9 and TRBJ1-1; D not resolved. Germline CDR1 is SEHNR and CDR2 is FQNEAQ (reference sequence). Trimming shortened V by 5 bases and J by 1 base, and 14 bases separated the two germline ends. This CDR3 comprises 15 residues. The DNA of the CDR3 is TGTGCCAGCAGCCTTGGACCATGGGGGAACACTGAAGCTTTCTTT. Residues: CASSLGPWGNTEAFF.

This chain connects TRBV11-2 to TRBJ2-7; no reliable D call. Between the trimmed V and J ends, which lost 5 bases and 2 bases, there was a span of 4 bases. The germline V gene encodes CDR1 SGHAT and CDR2 FQNNGV. The length of the CDR3 is 11 residues. The CDR3 reads CASSHPYEQYF. CDR3 sequence (DNA): TGTGCCAGCAGCCACCCCTACGAGCAGTACTTC. Full variable domain (remainder filled in from reference TRBV11-2 and TRBJ2-7): EAGVAQSPRYKIIEKRQSVAFWCNPISGHATLYWYQQILGQGPKLLIQFQNNGVVDDSQLPKDRFSAERLKGVDSTLKIQPAKLEDSAVYLCASSHPYEQYFGPGTRLTVT.

CDR3: CASSPDGTSGLTDTQYF. The CDR3 nucleotides are TGCGCCAGCAGTCCGGACGGGACTAGCGGACTCACAGATACGCAGTATTTT. The chain combines TRBV5-1 with TRBJ2-3, with TRBD2 matching 11 bases. Germline CDR1 and CDR2: SGHRS and YFSETQ. There are 17 residues in the CDR3. Trimming took 5 bases from V and 2 from J; bases not matched to a gene: 10.

V and J are TRBV9 and TRBJ1-1; unclear D gene. Germline V lookup: CDR1 SGDLS, CDR2 YYNGEE. The ends were cut back, 0 bases at V and 8 bases at J, with 14 bases in the middle. The CDR3 contains 14 residues. The CDR3 loop is CASSVAGQPYEAFF. CDR3 DNA: TGTGCCAGCAGCGTAGCCGGCCAGCCATACGAAGCTTTCTTT.

The V and J genes are TRBV9 and TRBJ2-3; the D is unclear. The germline V and J ends were trimmed by 3 bases and 0 bases, with 8 bases remaining between them. Germline CDR1 and CDR2: SGDLS and YYNGEE. CDR3 length equals 14 residues. The DNA of the CDR3 is TGTGCCAGCAGCGCCCCTCAAAGCACAGATACGCAGTATTTT. This sequence encodes CASSAPQSTDTQYF. Complete variable domain (other parts from reference TRBV9 and TRBJ2-3): DSGVTQTPKHLITATGQRVTLRCSPRSGDLSVYWYQQSLDQGLQFLIQYYNGEERAKGNILERFSAQQFPDLHSELNLSSLELGDSALYFCASSAPQSTDTQYFGPGTRLTVL.

This chain joins TRBV6-4 and TRBJ2-1; D perhaps matches TRBD2 (6 bases). The CDR3 covers 15 residues. Germline loops: CDR1 MRHNA, CDR2 SNTAGT. The ends were cut back, 8 bases at V and 9 bases at J, with 23 bases in the middle. The CDR3 loop is CASSEPDGEEGEQFF. CDR3 in DNA: TGTGCCAGCTCCGAACCGGACGGGGAGGAAGGTGAGCAGTTCTTC.

DNA of the CDR3: TGTGCCAGCAGTTCCCCGTGGAATAATTCACCCCTCCACTTT. Residues: CASSSPWNNSPLHF. V gene TRBV27 combines with J gene TRBJ1-6; unclear D gene. Between the trimmed V and J ends, which lost 4 bases and 5 bases, there was a span of 9 bases. The germline CDR1 and CDR2 sequences are MNHEY and SMNVEV (reference sequence). The CDR3 loop spans 14 amino acids.

The chain uses TRBV4-3 and TRBJ2-7, with TRBD1 matching 7 bases. Trimming removed 5 bases from V and 2 bases from J; junction bases left unmatched: 6. The germline V gene encodes CDR1 LGHNA and CDR2 YSLEER. The length of the CDR3 is 14 residues. In DNA form, the CDR3 reads TGCGCCAGCAGCTCTCGACAGGGCGCCTACGAGCAGTACTTC. Protein product: CASSSRQGAYEQYF.

Concerning this clone: Other DNA variants within this sample encode the same CDR3. J is TRBJ2-7 and V is TRBV6-5; the D gene is possibly TRBD2 (5 bases). V gave up 0 bases and J gave up 0 bases, with 9 bases separating them. Germline loops: CDR1 MNHEY, CDR2 SVGAGI. The CDR3 consists of 15 residues. The CDR3 here is CASSYSSGSSYEQYF. The CDR3 nucleotides are TGTGCCAGCAGTTACTCAAGCGGATCCTCCTACGAGCAGTACTTC.

CDR3: CASSFLAGNEQFF. For the CDR3, the DNA is TGTGCCAGCAGCTTTCTGGCGGGCAATGAGCAGTTCTTC. This chain connects TRBV7-9 to TRBJ2-1; D may be TRBD2 (5 bases). Trimming took 3 bases from V and 6 from J, leaving 9 bases between them. The CDR3 extends over 13 amino acids. The V gene's germline CDR1 is SEHNR and CDR2 FQNEAQ (reference sequence).

This chain joins TRBV7-2 and TRBJ1-3, with 7 bases fitting TRBD1. Trimming cost V 1 base and J 5 bases; bases outside gene matches: 11. Germline V gene data show CDR1 as SGHTA and CDR2 as FQGNSA. This CDR3 contains 17 residues. This CDR3 is CASSLVPNTGERNTIYF. CDR3 DNA sequence: TGTGCCAGCAGCTTAGTCCCTAATACAGGGGAGAGAAACACCATATATTTT.

The chain links TRBV7-8 to TRBJ1-2; D remains ambiguous. This CDR3 has 14 amino acids. Trimming took off 5 bases at V and 0 bases at J, with 10 bases between the two ends. Germline V gene data show CDR1 as SGHVS and CDR2 as FQNEAQ. CDR3 sequence (DNA): TGTGCCAGCAGCAAGACCGGGTCTAACTATGGCTACACCTTC. This encodes CASSKTGSNYGYTF.

With respect to this clone: The same CDR3 can be traced to other DNA sequences in this sample. The V gene is TRBV27, the J gene TRBJ1-1; D not resolved. CDR1 and CDR2 (germline): MNHEY, SMNVEV (reference sequence). This CDR3 region has 13 residues. Trimming stripped 2 bases from V and 1 base from J, with 5 bases between. The CDR3 bases are TGTGCCAGCAGTTTAGAGGGGAACACTGAAGCTTTCTTT. Amino acid sequence: CASSLEGNTEAFF.

This chain uses TRBV7-9 with TRBJ2-1, with D possibly TRBD2 on 5 matching bases. Germline loops: CDR1 SEHNR, CDR2 FQNEAQ (reference sequence). The ends were cut back, 5 bases at V and 1 base at J, with 15 bases in the middle. The CDR3 is 16 amino acids. The CDR3 sequence: CASSARGQASYNEQFF. CDR3 coding DNA: TGTGCCAGCAGCGCCCGAGGGCAGGCGTCCTACAATGAGCAGTTCTTC.